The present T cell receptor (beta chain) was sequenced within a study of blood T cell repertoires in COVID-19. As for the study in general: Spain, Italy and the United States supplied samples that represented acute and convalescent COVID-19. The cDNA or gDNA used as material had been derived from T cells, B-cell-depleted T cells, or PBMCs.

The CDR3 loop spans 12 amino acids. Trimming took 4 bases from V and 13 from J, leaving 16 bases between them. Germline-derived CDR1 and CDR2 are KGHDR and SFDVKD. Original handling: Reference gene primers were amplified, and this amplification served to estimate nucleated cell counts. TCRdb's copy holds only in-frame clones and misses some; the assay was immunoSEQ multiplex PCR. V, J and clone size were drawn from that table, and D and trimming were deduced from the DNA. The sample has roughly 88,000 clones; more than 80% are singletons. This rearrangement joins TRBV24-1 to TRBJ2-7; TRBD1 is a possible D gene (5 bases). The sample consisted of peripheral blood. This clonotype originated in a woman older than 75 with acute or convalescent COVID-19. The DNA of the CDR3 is TGTGCCACCAGTGAAACAGGTGAAATAGGATACTTC. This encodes CATSETGEIGYF.